These 9 T cell receptor beta chains were sequenced from one sample in a study of CD8+CD57+ T cells in acquired aplastic anemia. Using genomic DNA as the template, TCR beta VDJ and CDR3 profiling was carried out. In TCRdb, the reads were re-called with MiXCR into one record per CDR3 protein. The table has around 170,000 distinct CDR3 sequences, about 60% seen once; the top ten hold under 60%. Sequenced material: sorted CD4+, CD8+, or CD8+CD57+ T cells (not recorded which) from PBMCs. The receptors were gathered from a human donor in good health.

A note on this clonotype: One junction end disagrees with the germline gene, perhaps due to a read error. The V call is TRBV7-7, the J call TRBJ2-7; TRBD1 agrees at 8 bases. The CDR3 contains 13 residues. Germline loops: CDR1 SSHAT, CDR2 FNYEAQ (reference sequence). CDR3 in amino acids: CASSPRTGLEQYF. The CDR3 DNA follows: TGTGCTAGCAGCCCCCGGACAGGGCTCGAGCAGTACTTC.

The chain is built from TRBV19 and TRBJ2-3, with 7 bases matching TRBD2. V dropped 6 bases and J dropped 2; count of bases not matched to a gene: 8. Germline CDR1 LNHDA, CDR2 SQIVND (reference sequence). The CDR3 has 15 amino acids. The CDR3 spells CASSVMLAATDTQYF. In nucleotides, the CDR3 is TGTGCCAGTAGCGTGATGCTAGCGGCCACAGATACGCAGTATTTT.

The rearrangement links TRBV24-1 to TRBJ2-1; tentative D call: TRBD2 (6 bases). V lost 3 bases and J 10 bases, leaving 9 bases between the germline ends. Per germline, CDR1 KGHDR and CDR2 SFDVKD. CDR3 size: 12 residues. The CDR3 loop reads CATSDRETEQFF. As DNA, the CDR3 is TGTGCCACCAGTGATCGGGAGACCGAGCAGTTCTTC.

The chain is built from TRBV7-3 and TRBJ1-1; D possibly corresponds to TRBD1 (5 bases). The CDR3 length is 13 residues. Germline loops: CDR1 SGHTA, CDR2 FQGTGA. Trimming stripped 4 bases from V and 13 bases from J, with 19 bases between. The CDR3 loop is CASSSGAGNDDFF. DNA of the CDR3: TGTGCCAGCAGCTCCGGGGCAGGGAATGACGATTTCTTT.

The rearrangement joins TRBV5-6 to TRBJ2-6, with 11 bases matching TRBD2. J was trimmed by 4 bases and V by 2 bases; bases with no gene match: 8. The V gene's germline CDR1 is SGHDT and CDR2 YYEEEE. This CDR3 has 18 residues. DNA for the CDR3: TGTGCCAGCAGCTTTGGTTTAGCGGGGGGGAAAGGGGCCAACGTCCTGACTTTC. Translating it yields CASSFGLAGGKGANVLTF.

The chain carries TRBV6-1 and TRBJ1-6; D uncertain. Germline CDR1 reads MNHNS; CDR2 reads SASEGT. V was trimmed by 0 bases and J by 8 bases, leaving 11 bases between them. The CDR3 is 15 residues long. CDR3 loop: CASSEAVGFDSPLHF. The CDR3 DNA follows: TGTGCCAGCAGTGAAGCTGTAGGGTTTGATTCACCCCTCCACTTT.

The V gene is TRBV15, the J gene TRBJ2-7; no definite D call. Germline values: CDR1 LNHNV, CDR2 YYDKDF (reference sequence). This CDR3 spans 13 amino acids. V lost 2 bases and J 4 bases, leaving 9 bases between the germline ends. The CDR3 nucleotides read TGTGCCACCAGCAGATCAGTCGATTACGAGCAGTACTTC. It codes for CATSRSVDYEQYF.

There are many counts of this clonotype. This chain uses TRBV9 with TRBJ2-2, with 9 bases matching TRBD2. Germline CDR1 SGDLS, CDR2 YYNGEE. CDR3 length: 16 amino acids. V dropped 0 bases and J dropped 6; count of bases not matched to a gene: 6. CDR3 sequence: CASSVGIAGAAGELFF. For the CDR3, the DNA is TGTGCCAGCAGCGTAGGAATAGCGGGAGCGGCCGGGGAGCTGTTTTTT. Combining the CDR3 with reference TRBV9 and TRBJ2-2 gives the whole variable domain DSGVTQTPKHLITATGQRVTLRCSPRSGDLSVYWYQQSLDQGLQFLIQYYNGEERAKGNILERFSAQQFPDLHSELNLSSLELGDSALYFCASSVGIAGAAGELFFGEGSRLTVL.

V gene TRBV2 combines with J gene TRBJ1-1; D gene unclear. V dropped 2 bases and J dropped 4 bases, with 14 bases sitting between them. The CDR3 has 15 residues. Germline CDR1 and CDR2: SNHLY and FYNNEI. CDR3 DNA sequence: TGTGCCAGCAGTGAATTCGTCAGTAGGACCACTGAAGCTTTCTTT. Its translation is CASSEFVSRTTEAFF. Supplemented by reference TRBV2 and TRBJ1-1, the full variable domain reads EPEVTQTPSHQVTQMGQEVILRCVPISNHLYFYWYRQILGQKVEFLVSFYNNEISEKSEIFDDQFSVERPDGSNFTLKIRSTKLEDSAMYFCASSEFVSRTTEAFFGQGTRLTVV.